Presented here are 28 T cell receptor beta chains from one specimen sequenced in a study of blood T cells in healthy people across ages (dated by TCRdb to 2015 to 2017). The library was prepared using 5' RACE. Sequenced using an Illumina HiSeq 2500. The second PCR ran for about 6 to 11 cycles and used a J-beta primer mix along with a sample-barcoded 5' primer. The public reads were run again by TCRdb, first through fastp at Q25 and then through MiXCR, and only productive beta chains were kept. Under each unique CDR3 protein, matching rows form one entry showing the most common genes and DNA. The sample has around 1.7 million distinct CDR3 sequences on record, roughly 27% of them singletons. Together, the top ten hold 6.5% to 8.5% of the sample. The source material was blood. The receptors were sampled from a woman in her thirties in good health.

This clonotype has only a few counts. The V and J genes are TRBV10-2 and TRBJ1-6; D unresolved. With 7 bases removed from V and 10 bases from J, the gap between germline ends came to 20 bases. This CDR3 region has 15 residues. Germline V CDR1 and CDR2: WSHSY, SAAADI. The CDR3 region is CASTNSRLAGSPLHF. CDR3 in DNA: TGCGCCAGCACCAACTCCCGGCTGGCGGGGTCACCCCTCCACTTT.

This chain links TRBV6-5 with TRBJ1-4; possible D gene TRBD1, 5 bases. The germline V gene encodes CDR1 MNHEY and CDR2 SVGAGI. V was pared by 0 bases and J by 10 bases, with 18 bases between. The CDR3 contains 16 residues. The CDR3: CASSYSPRGLGGKLFF. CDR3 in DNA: TGTGCCAGCAGTTACTCCCCCCGGGGATTGGGGGGAAAACTGTTTTTT.

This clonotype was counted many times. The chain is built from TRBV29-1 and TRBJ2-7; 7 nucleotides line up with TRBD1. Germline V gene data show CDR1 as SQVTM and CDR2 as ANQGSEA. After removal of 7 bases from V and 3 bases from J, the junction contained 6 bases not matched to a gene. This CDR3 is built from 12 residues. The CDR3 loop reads CSGGRDSYEQYF. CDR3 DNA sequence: TGCAGCGGGGGCCGGGACAGCTACGAGCAGTACTTC.

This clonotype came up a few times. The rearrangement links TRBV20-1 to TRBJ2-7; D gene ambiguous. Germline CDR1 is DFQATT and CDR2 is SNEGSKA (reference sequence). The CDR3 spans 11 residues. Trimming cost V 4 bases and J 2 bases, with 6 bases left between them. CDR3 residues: CSATPPYEQYF. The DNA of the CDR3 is TGCAGTGCTACTCCCCCCTACGAGCAGTACTTC.

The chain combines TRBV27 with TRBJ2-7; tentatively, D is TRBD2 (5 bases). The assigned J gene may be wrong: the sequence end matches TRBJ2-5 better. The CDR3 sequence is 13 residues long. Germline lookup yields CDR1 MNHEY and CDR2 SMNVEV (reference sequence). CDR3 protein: CASSLRARETQYF. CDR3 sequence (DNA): TGTGCCAGCAGTTTGAGGGCAAGGGAGACCCAGTACTTC.

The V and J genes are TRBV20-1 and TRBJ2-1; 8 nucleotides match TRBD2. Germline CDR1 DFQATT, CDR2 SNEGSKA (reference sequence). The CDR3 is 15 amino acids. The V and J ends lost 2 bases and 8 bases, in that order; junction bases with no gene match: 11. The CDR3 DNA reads TGCAGTGCTAGAATCTGGCGGACTAGCTCTTATGAGCAGTTCTTC. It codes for CSARIWRTSSYEQFF.

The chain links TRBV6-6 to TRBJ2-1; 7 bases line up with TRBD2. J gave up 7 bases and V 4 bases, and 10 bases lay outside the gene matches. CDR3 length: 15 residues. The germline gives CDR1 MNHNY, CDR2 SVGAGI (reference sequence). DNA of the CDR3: TGTGCCAGCAGTTCCGCCAGCGGGGCTGGGAATGAGCAGTTCTTC. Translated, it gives CASSSASGAGNEQFF.

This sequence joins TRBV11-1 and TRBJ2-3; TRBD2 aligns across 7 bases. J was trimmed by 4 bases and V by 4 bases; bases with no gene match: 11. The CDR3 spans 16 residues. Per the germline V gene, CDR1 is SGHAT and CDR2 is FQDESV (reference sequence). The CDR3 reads CASSWATGLLADTQYF. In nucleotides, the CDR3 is TGTGCCAGCAGCTGGGCGACGGGACTATTAGCAGATACGCAGTATTTT.

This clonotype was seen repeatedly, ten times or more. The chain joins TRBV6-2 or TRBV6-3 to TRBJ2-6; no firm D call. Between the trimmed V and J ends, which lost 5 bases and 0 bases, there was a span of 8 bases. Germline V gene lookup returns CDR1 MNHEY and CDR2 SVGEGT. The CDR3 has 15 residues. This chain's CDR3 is CASSRTSSGANVLTF. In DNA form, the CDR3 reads TGTGCCAGCAGTCGAACGAGCTCTGGGGCCAACGTCCTGACTTTC.

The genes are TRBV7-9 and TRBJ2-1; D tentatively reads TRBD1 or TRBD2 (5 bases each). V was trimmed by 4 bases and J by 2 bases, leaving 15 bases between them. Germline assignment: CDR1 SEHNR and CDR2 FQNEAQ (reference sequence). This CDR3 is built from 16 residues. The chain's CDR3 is CASSSPRDQAYNEQFF. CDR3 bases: TGTGCCAGCAGCTCCCCACGGGACCAAGCCTACAATGAGCAGTTCTTC.

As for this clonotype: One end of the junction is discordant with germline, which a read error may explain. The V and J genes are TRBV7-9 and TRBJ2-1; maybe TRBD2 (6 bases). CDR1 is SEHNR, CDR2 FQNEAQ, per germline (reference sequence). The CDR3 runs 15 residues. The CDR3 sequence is CASSLARGISNEQLF. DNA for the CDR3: TGTGCCAGCAGCTTAGCTCGGGGGATCTCCAATGAGCAGTTATTC.

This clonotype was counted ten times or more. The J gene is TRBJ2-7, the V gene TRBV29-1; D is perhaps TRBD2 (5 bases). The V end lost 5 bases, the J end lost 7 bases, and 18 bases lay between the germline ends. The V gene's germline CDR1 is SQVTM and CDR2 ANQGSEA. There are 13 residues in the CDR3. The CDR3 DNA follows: TGCAGCGTTTTTGGTATGACACGGGATGAGCAGTACTTC. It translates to CSVFGMTRDEQYF.

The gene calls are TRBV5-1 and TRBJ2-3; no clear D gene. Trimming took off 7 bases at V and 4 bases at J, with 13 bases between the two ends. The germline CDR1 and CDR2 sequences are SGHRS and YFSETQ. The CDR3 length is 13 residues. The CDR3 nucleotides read TGCGCCAGCGGCCCCACCGTGCCAGATACGCAGTATTTT. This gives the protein CASGPTVPDTQYF.

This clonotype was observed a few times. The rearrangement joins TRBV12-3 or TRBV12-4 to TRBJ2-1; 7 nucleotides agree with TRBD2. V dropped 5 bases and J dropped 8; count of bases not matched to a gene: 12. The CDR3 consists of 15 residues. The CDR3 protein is CASSPRLGGWDEQFF. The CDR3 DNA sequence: TGTGCCAGCAGTCCCCGACTGGGGGGGTGGGATGAGCAGTTCTTC.

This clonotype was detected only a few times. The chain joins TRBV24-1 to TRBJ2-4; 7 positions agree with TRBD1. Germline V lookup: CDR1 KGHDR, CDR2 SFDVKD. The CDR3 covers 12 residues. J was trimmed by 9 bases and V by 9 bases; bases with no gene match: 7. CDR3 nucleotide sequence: TGTGCCACCCGCGGACAGGATGGCATTCAGTACTTC. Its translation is CATRGQDGIQYF.

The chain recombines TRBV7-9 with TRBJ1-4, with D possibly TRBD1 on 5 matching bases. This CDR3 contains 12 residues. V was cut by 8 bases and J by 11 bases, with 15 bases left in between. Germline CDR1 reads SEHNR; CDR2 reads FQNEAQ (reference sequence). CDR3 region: CASAREREKLFF. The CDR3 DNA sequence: TGTGCCAGCGCCAGGGAGCGCGAGAAACTGTTTTTT.

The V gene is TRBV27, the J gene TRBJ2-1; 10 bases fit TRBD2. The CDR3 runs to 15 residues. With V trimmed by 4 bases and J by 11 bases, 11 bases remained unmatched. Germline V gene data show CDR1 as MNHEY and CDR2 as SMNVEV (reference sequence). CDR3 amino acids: CASSSGSGGALKQFF. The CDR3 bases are TGTGCCAGCAGTTCAGGGAGCGGGGGGGCCTTAAAGCAGTTCTTC.

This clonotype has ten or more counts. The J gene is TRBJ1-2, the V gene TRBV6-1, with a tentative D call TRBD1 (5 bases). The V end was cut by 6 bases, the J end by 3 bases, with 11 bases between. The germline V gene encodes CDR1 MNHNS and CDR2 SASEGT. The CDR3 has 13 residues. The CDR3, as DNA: TGTGCCAGCAGCGCCGGGGCGGACTATGGCTACACCTTC. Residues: CASSAGADYGYTF.

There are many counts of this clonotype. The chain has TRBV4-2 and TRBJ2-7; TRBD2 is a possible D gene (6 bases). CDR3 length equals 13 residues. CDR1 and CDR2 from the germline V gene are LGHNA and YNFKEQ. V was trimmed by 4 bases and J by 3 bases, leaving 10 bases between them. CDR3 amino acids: CASSLGEDYEQYF. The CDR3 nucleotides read TGTGCCAGCAGCCTGGGGGAGGACTACGAGCAGTACTTC.

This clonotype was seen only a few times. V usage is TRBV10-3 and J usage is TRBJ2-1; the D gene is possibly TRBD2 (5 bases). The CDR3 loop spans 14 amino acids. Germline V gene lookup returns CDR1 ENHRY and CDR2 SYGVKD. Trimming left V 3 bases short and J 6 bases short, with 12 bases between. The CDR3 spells CAISDGKGSNEQFF. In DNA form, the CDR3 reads TGTGCCATCAGTGACGGCAAAGGGAGCAATGAGCAGTTCTTC.

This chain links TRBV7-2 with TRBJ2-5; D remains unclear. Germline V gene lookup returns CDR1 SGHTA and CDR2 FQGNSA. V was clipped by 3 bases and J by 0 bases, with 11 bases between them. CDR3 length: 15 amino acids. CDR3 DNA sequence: TGTGCCAGCAGCTTTTTGGCGGCCTACCAAGAGACCCAGTACTTC. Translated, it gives CASSFLAAYQETQYF. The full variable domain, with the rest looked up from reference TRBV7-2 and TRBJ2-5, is GAGVSQSPSNKVTEKGKDVELRCDPISGHTALYWYRQSLGQGLEFLIYFQGNSAPDKSGLPSDRFSAERTGGSVSTLTIQRTQQEDSAVYLCASSFLAAYQETQYFGPGTRLLVL.

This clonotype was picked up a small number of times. The CDR3 nucleotides read TGCAGCGCCACAGGGGGTCTAGTCAACGGGGAGCTGTTTTTT. This codes for CSATGGLVNGELFF. V and J are TRBV20-1 and TRBJ2-2; 8 nucleotides agree with TRBD1. Germline values: CDR1 DFQATT, CDR2 SNEGSKA (reference sequence). CDR3 length equals 14 residues.

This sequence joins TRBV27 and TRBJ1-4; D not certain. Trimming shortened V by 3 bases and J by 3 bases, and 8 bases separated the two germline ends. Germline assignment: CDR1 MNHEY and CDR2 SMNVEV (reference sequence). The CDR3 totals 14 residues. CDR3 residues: CASSFGISNEKLFF. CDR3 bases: TGTGCCAGCAGTTTCGGCATTTCTAATGAAAAACTGTTTTTT. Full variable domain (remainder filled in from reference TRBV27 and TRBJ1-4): EAQVTQNPRYLITVTGKKLTVTCSQNMNHEYMSWYRQDPGLGLRQIYYSMNVEVTDKGDVPEGYKVSRKEKRNFPLILESPSPNQTSLYFCASSFGISNEKLFFGSGTQLSVL.

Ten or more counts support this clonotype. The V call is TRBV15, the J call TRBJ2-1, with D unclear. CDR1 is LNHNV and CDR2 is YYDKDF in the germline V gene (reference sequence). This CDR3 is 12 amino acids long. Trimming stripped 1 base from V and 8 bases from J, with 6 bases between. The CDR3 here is CATSRADHEQFF. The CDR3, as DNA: TGTGCCACCAGCAGAGCGGATCATGAGCAGTTCTTC.

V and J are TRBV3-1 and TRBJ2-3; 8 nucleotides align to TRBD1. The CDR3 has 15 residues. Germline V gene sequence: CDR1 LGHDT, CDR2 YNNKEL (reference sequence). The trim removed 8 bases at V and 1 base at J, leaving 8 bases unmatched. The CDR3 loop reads CASGPGTGGTDTQYF. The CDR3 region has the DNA TGTGCCAGCGGCCCCGGGACAGGCGGCACAGATACGCAGTATTTT.

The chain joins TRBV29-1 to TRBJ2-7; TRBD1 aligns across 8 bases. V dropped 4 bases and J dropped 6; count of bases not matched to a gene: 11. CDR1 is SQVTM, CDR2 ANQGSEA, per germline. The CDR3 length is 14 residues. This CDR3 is CSVVMLTGESEQYF. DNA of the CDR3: TGCAGCGTTGTGATGCTGACAGGGGAGTCCGAGCAGTACTTC.

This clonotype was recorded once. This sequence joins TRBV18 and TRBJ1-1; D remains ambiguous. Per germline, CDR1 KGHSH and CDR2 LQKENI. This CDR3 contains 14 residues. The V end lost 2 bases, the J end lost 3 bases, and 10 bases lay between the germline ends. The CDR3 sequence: CASSPGWRDTEAFF. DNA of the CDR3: TGTGCCAGCTCACCAGGCTGGCGGGACACTGAAGCTTTCTTT.

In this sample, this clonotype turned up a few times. Here the CDR3 reads CASSRRGGGGGSNYGYTF. The DNA for the CDR3 is TGTGCCAGCAGCCGCAGGGGAGGGGGCGGTGGGAGCAACTATGGCTACACCTTC. The gene calls are TRBV3-1 and TRBJ1-2; 7 bases agree with TRBD1. This CDR3 is 18 amino acids long. Germline V gene lookup returns CDR1 LGHDT and CDR2 YNNKEL (reference sequence). The trim removed 4 bases at V and 2 bases at J, leaving 16 bases unmatched. Full variable domain (remainder filled in from reference TRBV3-1 and TRBJ1-2): DTAVSQTPKYLVTQMGNDKSIKCEQNLGHDTMYWYKQDSKKFLKIMFSYNNKELIINETVPNRFSPKSPDKAHLNLHINSLELGDSAVYFCASSRRGGGGGSNYGYTFGSGTRLTVV.